A single sample is the source of the 26 T cell receptor beta chains below, sequenced in a study of tumor-infiltrating lymphocytes in primary liver carcinoma. Production of TCR beta cDNA used approximately 0.45 ug total RNA together with a constant-region primer. Construction of TCR beta libraries relied on three successive nested multiplex PCR rounds employing slightly modified ARM-PCR. Both of the initial two PCR rounds ran for roughly 11 cycles and employed TRBV1-TRBV30 forward primers alongside a C-beta reverse primer. MiXCR, applied by TCRdb to the multiplex PCR reads, yields one record per CDR3 protein. Seen here are under 200,000 distinct CDR3 sequences, around 85% observed once, and the top ten hold 15% to 20%. Between roughly 20 and 31 mg of unsorted bulk tissue served as the source from which RNA and DNA were co-extracted. The specimen was tumor tissue from primary liver carcinoma. Receptors originate from a man in his forties or fifties with primary liver carcinoma and hepatitis B virus infection.

To note about this clonotype: A clone one base away is much larger, so this may be a read error. J is TRBJ2-5 and V is TRBV28; D may be TRBD2 (6 bases). CDR3 length equals 15 residues. Germline V CDR1 and CDR2: MDHEN, SYDVKM. In DNA, the CDR3 is TGTGCCAGCAGTAACCTCGGGACTGGCCAAGACACCCAGTACTTC. Its protein is CASSNLGTGQDTQYF.

Note on this clonotype: At one of its ends the junction is not consistent with the germline gene, which may arise from a read error. The gene calls are TRBV6-1 and TRBJ2-1; 10 bases fit TRBD2. The germline V gene has CDR1 MNHNS and CDR2 SASEGT. The CDR3 contains 14 residues. In nucleotides, the CDR3 is TGTACCAGCAGCCCTAGCGGGAGTGGTATTGAGCAGTTCTTC. Encoded protein: CTSSPSGSGIEQFF.

The V and J genes are TRBV4-2 and TRBJ2-3; 8 bases agree with TRBD2. The V segment lost 4 bases and the J segment 3 bases; nucleotides outside the gene matches: 18. This CDR3 has 19 amino acids. The germline gives CDR1 LGHNA, CDR2 YNFKEQ. The CDR3 DNA follows: TGTGCCAGCAGCCTATGGGTAGCGGGATGGCCGGTTGGGACAGATACGCAGTATTTT. Protein sequence: CASSLWVAGWPVGTDTQYF.

Of note for this clonotype: One junction end disagrees with the germline gene, perhaps due to a read error. The chain uses TRBV28 and TRBJ2-7; 7 nucleotides align to TRBD1. This CDR3 is 13 amino acids long. The germline V gene encodes CDR1 MDHEN and CDR2 SYDVKM. The CDR3 region is CASSPGQEYEQYF. CDR3 DNA sequence: TGTGCCAGCAGCCCCGGACAGGAATACGAACAGTACTTC.

About this clonotype itself: Compared with germline, one end of the junction differs, possibly owing to a read error. The chain uses TRBV29-1 and TRBJ2-1, with D uncertain. Germline CDR1 is SQVTM and CDR2 is ANQGSEA. This CDR3 is built from 14 residues. CDR3 nucleotides: TGCAGCGTCCAAGCGTGGAACTCCTACAATGAGCACTTCTTC. Its translation is CSVQAWNSYNEHFF.

With respect to this clonotype: This likely comes from a read error, as the CDR3 has no conserved phenylalanine or tryptophan at its end. V and J are TRBV4-1 and TRBJ2-1; TRBD2 agrees at 11 bases. Germline V gene sequence: CDR1 MGHRA, CDR2 YSYEKL. The CDR3 runs 16 residues. The CDR3 spells CASSPELAGAYNEQFI. CDR3 DNA sequence: TGCGCCAGCAGCCCTGAACTAGCGGGGGCTTACAACGAGCAGTTCATC.

Concerning this clonotype itself: A much larger clonotype is one base distant, so this may be a read error. J is TRBJ2-3 and V is TRBV30, with a possible D match to TRBD2 (5 bases). Looked up from germline, CDR1 is GTSNPN and CDR2 is SVGIG (reference sequence). The CDR3 loop spans 14 amino acids. The CDR3: CAWGVLGSTDTQYF. The CDR3, as DNA: TGTGCCTGGGGTGTACTAGGAAGCACAGATACGCAGTATTTT. The whole variable domain, filled in from reference TRBV30 and TRBJ2-3, reads SQTIHQWPATLVQPVGSPLSLECTVEGTSNPNLYWYRQAAGRGLQLLFYSVGIGQISSEVPQNLSASRPQDRQFILSSKKLLLSDSGFYLCAWGVLGSTDTQYFGPGTRLTVL.

Notes on this clonotype: At one end, the junction sequence differs from germline, possibly due to a read error. The chain links TRBV7-9 to TRBJ2-6; D is possibly TRBD1 (6 bases). The CDR3 loop spans 17 amino acids. Germline V lookup: CDR1 SEHNR, CDR2 FQNEAQ (reference sequence). The CDR3 spells CASNPDRLSSGTNVLTF. The CDR3 nucleotides read TGTGCCAGTAACCCCGACAGGTTAAGCTCTGGGACCAACGTCCTGACTTTC.

As concerns this clonotype: The junction departs from the called germline gene at one end, perhaps through a read error. This sequence joins TRBV29-1 and TRBJ2-5, with unresolved D. The CDR3 covers 13 residues. Germline assignment: CDR1 SQVTM and CDR2 ANQGSEA. The CDR3 DNA is TGCAGTGTTGAAGCCTCGATACAAGAGAACCAGTACTTC. Its protein product is CSVEASIQENQYF.

Points on this clonotype: The conserved closing phenylalanine or tryptophan is absent in this CDR3, likely reflecting a read error. This sequence joins TRBV6-5 and TRBJ2-2; 11 nucleotides align to TRBD2. After removal of 2 bases from V and 9 bases from J, the junction contained 14 bases not matched to a gene. Germline loops: CDR1 MNHEY, CDR2 SVGAGI. The CDR3 spans 18 residues. CDR3: CASSYSLAGGPDPWELFL. CDR3 bases: TGTGCCAGCAGTTACAGTCTAGCGGGAGGCCCTGACCCCTGGGAGCTGTTTCTT.

J is TRBJ2-1 and V is TRBV12-3 or TRBV12-4; the match to TRBD1 covers 8 bases. V was pared by 5 bases and J by 15 bases, with 18 bases of the junction left unmatched. The length of the CDR3 is 15 residues. In DNA, the CDR3 is TGTGCCAGCAGTATCATCAGGGGGCTCGGGAATGGGCTGTTCTTC. Translated, it gives CASSIIRGLGNGLFF.

On this clonotype: A much larger clone differs from this one at a single base, so this may be a read error. Lacking the conserved final phenylalanine or tryptophan, this CDR3 likely reflects a read error. The chain recombines TRBV30 with TRBJ2-7; no firm D call. The CDR3 has 15 residues. V was shortened by 2 bases and J by 1 base, with 15 bases between the two germline ends. Germline CDR1 GTSNPN, CDR2 SVGIG (reference sequence). CDR3 nucleotide sequence: TGTGCCTGGAGTCCTCCTCGACCTGGATCCTACGAGCAGTACTCC. Translation: CAWSPPRPGSYEQYS.

This clonotype was picked up one time. One junction end disagrees with the germline gene, perhaps due to a read error. The gene calls are TRBV6-6 and TRBJ2-4; D may be TRBD1 (5 bases). CDR1 and CDR2 from the germline V gene are MNHNY and SVGAGI (reference sequence). This CDR3 region has 17 residues. The CDR3, as DNA: TGTGCCAGCAGTCACTCGACGTCAGGGATCGCGAAAAACATTCTGTACTTC. Translation gives CASSHSTSGIAKNILYF.

Points on this clonotype: The conserved phenylalanine or tryptophan normally closing the CDR3 is absent here, so this likely arose from a read error. Because the CDR3's place on the DNA is in doubt, the DNA is left out and the CDR3 is given as listed by TCRdb. The chain couples TRBV6-5 to TRBJ2-3. The CDR3 is 13 residues long, ends included. CDR1 and CDR2 from the germline V gene are MNHEY and SVGAGI. CDR3 in amino acids: CASSLQSRDTQYY.

There are a few counts of this clonotype. DNA for the CDR3: TGTGCCAGCAGCTTAGGGCCTGCGGGTGAACGTTCCTACGAGCAGTACTTC. This encodes CASSLGPAGERSYEQYF. This chain connects TRBV11-1 to TRBJ2-7; weak D call: TRBD2 (5 bases). Between the trimmed V and J ends, which lost 1 base and 1 base, there was a span of 17 bases. This CDR3 has 17 residues. Germline V gives CDR1 SGHAT, CDR2 FQDESV (reference sequence).

Comment on this clonotype: The conserved phenylalanine or tryptophan normally closing the CDR3 is absent here, so this likely arose from a read error. The chain uses TRBV24-1 and TRBJ2-3; the D gene is possibly TRBD1 (6 bases). V shed 3 bases and J shed 1 base, with 13 bases lying between them. The CDR3 sequence is 16 residues long. Per germline, CDR1 KGHDR and CDR2 SFDVKD. CDR3 DNA: TGTGCCACCAGTGATACGGACAGAAGGGGCACAGATACGCAGTATTCT. Amino acids: CATSDTDRRGTDTQYS.

The rearrangement uses TRBV18 and TRBJ1-6; no definite D call. V lost 3 bases and J 6 bases, leaving 15 bases between the germline ends. From germline, CDR1 is KGHSH and CDR2 LQKENI. This CDR3 is built from 16 residues. Here the CDR3 reads CASSPPSWGSNSPLHF. For the CDR3, the DNA is TGTGCCAGCTCACCCCCCAGCTGGGGAAGTAATTCACCCCTCCACTTT.

As concerns this clonotype: An end of the junction does not agree with germline; a read error may underlie this. The DNA of the CDR3 is TGTAGCGTCCAATCAGGGGGCGCCTATGGCTACACATTC. Translated: CSVQSGGAYGYTF. The chain employs TRBV29-1 and TRBJ1-2; TRBD1 agrees at 8 bases. The CDR3 has 13 amino acids. The germline V gene has CDR1 SQVTM and CDR2 ANQGSEA.

V and J are TRBV29-1 and TRBJ2-2; D unclear. V was cut by 4 bases and J by 0 bases, with 12 bases left in between. This CDR3 comprises 15 residues. Germline lookup yields CDR1 SQVTM and CDR2 ANQGSEA. CDR3 nucleotides: TGCAGCGTTGGGAGTAGCACGACGAACACCGGGGAGCTGTTTTTT. Its protein product is CSVGSSTTNTGELFF.

The chain recombines TRBV29-1 with TRBJ2-7; 7 bases align to TRBD1. There are 14 residues in the CDR3. Germline trimming cut 8 bases from V and 8 bases from J; bases unmatched to any gene: 18. In germline, CDR1 is SQVTM, CDR2 ANQGSEA. As DNA, the CDR3 is TGCAGCTTACAAGTTATAGGGGGCGAGGGCAAGCAGTACTTC. Its translation is CSLQVIGGEGKQYF.

The chain carries TRBV12-3 or TRBV12-4 and TRBJ1-2; no firm D call. Deletions cut 2 bases from V and 10 bases from J, with 20 bases between. This CDR3 is built from 15 residues. The CDR3: CASSLWAVSERDYTF. In nucleotides, the CDR3 is TGTGCCAGCAGTTTATGGGCGGTCAGCGAGAGGGACTACACCTTC.

Concerning this clonotype itself: Just one base apart from a much larger clone, this may be a read error. The chain employs TRBV28 and TRBJ2-7; weak D call: TRBD2 (6 bases). The V end lost 6 bases, the J end lost 2 bases, and 14 bases lay between the germline ends. CDR3 length equals 14 residues. Germline V gene sequence: CDR1 MDHEN, CDR2 SYDVKM. CDR3 protein: CASRTSRRTYEQYF. CDR3 coding DNA: TGTGCCAGCAGAACTAGCAGGAGAACCTACGAGCAGTACTTC.

A note on this clonotype: The CDR3 ends on some other residue instead of the conserved phenylalanine or tryptophan, so this is likely a read error. The chain uses TRBV29-1 and TRBJ2-2; 12 bases line up with TRBD1. This CDR3 is 14 amino acids long. Germline V gene lookup returns CDR1 SQVTM and CDR2 ANQGSEA. The CDR3 DNA reads as TGCAGCGTTGAGGGACAGGGGGCGCCCGGGGAACTGTTTATT. Protein: CSVEGQGAPGELFI.

The V gene is TRBV12-3 or TRBV12-4, the J gene TRBJ1-1; D possibly corresponds to TRBD1 (5 bases). This CDR3 has 14 amino acids. The DNA for the CDR3 is TGTACCAATAGTATCGGGTCCGGGGGGACTGAAGCTTTCTTT. Translation: CTNSIGSGGTEAFF.

CDR3 nucleotides: TGTGCCAGCAGCTTAGACGATAGGGGGGCTGGGGCCAACGTCCTGACTTTC. It translates to CASSLDDRGAGANVLTF. This chain links TRBV7-8 with TRBJ2-6, with D perhaps given as TRBD1 or TRBD2 (6 bases each). The CDR3 is made up of 17 amino acids. Trimming removed 1 base at V and 2 bases at J, with 12 bases between. CDR1 and CDR2 from the germline V gene are SGHVS and FQNEAQ.

This clonotype was counted once. A much larger clone lies one base from this, so it may be a read error. This chain joins TRBV7-9 and TRBJ2-7; no clear D. Trimming stripped 2 bases from V and 6 bases from J, with 11 bases between. This CDR3 is built from 13 residues. Germline CDR1 reads SEHNR; CDR2 reads FQNEAQ (reference sequence). The CDR3 spells CASSLHEASEQYF. CDR3 DNA sequence: TGTGCCAGCAGCTTACATGAGGCCTCCGAGCAGTACTTC.